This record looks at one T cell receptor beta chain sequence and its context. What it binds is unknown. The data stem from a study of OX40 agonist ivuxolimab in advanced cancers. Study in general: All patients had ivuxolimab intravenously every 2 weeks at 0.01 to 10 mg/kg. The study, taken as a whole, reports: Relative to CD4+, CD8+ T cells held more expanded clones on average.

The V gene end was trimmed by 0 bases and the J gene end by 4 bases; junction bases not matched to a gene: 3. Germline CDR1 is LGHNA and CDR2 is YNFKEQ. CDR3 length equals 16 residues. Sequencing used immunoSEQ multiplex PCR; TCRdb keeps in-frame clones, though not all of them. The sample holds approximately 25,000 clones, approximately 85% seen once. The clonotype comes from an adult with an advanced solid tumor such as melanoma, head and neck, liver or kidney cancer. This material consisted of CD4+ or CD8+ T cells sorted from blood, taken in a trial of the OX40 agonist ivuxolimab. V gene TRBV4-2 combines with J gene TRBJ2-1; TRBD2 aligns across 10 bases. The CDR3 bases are TGTGCCAGCAGCCAAGATTTTAGCGGGGGGTACAATGAGCAGTTCTTC. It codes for CASSQDFSGGYNEQFF.